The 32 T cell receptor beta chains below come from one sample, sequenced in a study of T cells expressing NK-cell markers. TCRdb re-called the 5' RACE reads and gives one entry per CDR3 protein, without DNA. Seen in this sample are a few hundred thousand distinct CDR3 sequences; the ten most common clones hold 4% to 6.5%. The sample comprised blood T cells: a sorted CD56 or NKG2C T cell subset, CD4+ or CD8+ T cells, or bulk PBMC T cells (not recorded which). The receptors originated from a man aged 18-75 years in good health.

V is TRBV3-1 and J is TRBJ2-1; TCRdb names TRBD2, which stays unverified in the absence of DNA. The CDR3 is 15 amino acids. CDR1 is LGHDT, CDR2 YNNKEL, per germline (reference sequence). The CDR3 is CASSTVAGGYNEQFF.

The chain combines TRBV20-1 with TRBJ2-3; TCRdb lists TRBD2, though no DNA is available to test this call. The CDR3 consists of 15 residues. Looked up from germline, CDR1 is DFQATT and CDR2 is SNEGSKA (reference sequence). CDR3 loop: CSAGGLAALLDTQYF.

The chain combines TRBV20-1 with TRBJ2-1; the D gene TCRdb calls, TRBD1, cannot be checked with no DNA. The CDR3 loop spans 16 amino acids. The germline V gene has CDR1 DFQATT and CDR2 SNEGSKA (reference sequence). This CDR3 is CSAEPRDGSSYNEQFF.

The CDR3 loop is CASSYLTVRSSYEQYF. The chain carries TRBV6-5 and TRBJ2-7. Germline CDR1 MNHEY, CDR2 SVGAGI. The CDR3 has 16 residues.

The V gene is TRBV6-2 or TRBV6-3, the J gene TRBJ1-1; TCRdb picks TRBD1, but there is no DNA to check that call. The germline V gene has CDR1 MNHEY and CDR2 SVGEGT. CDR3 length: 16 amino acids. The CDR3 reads CASSSVPGQGNTEAFF.

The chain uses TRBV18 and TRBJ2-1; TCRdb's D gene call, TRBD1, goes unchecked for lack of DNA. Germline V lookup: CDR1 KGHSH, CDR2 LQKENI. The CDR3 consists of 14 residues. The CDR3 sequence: CASSPGTGPNEQFF.

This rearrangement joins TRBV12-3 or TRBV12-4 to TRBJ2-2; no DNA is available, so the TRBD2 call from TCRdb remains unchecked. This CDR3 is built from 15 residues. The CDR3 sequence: CASSLGRGIAGELFF.

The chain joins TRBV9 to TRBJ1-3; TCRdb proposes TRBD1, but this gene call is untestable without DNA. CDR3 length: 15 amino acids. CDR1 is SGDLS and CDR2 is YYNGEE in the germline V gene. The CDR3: CASSGDRVSGNTIYF.

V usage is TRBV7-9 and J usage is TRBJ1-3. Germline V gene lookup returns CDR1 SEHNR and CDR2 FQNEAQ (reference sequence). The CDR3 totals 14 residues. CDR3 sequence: CASNRQGSGNTIYF. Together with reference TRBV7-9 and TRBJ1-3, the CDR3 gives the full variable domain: DTGVSQNPRHKITKRGQNVTFRCDPISEHNRLYWYRQTLGQGPEFLTYFQNEAQLEKSRLLSDRFSAERPKGSFSTLEIQRTEQGDSAMYLCASNRQGSGNTIYFGEGSWLTVV.

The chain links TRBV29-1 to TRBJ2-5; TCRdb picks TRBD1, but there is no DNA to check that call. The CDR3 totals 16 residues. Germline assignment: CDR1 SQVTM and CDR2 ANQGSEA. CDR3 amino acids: CSVDPRGGTRQETQYF.

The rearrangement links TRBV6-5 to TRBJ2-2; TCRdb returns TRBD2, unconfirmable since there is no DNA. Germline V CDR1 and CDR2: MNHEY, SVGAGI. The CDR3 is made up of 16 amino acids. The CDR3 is CASSYPLAGGPRELFF.

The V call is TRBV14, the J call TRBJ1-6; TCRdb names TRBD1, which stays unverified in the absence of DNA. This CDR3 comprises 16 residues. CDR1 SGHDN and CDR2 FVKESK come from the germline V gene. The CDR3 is CASSLLGGGSDSPLHF.

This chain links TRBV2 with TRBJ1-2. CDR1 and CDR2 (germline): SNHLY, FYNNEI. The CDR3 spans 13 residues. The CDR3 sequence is CATSYGLGYGYTF.

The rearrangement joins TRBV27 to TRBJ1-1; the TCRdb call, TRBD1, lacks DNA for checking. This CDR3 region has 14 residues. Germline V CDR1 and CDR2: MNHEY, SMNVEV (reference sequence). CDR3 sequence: CASRIRVSNTEAFF.

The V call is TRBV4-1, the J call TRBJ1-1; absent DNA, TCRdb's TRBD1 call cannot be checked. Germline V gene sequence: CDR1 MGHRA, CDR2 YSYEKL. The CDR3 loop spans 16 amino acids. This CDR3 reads CASSQGRGGMNTEAFF.

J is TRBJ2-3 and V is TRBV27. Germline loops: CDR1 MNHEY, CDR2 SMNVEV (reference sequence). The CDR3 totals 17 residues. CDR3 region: CASSLSGGLMSTDTQYF.

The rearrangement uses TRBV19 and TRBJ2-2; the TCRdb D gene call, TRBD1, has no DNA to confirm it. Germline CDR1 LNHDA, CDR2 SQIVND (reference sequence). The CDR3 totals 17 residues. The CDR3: CASSIDGQGAFGGELFF. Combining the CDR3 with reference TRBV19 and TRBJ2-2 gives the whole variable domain DGGITQSPKYLFRKEGQNVTLSCEQNLNHDAMYWYRQDPGQGLRLIYYSQIVNDFQKGDIAEGYSVSREKKESFPLTVTSAQKNPTAFYLCASSIDGQGAFGGELFFGEGSRLTVL.

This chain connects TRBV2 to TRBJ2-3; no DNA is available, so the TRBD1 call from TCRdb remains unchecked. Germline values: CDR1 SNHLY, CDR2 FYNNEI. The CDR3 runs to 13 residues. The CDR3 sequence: CASRGWDRGTQYF.

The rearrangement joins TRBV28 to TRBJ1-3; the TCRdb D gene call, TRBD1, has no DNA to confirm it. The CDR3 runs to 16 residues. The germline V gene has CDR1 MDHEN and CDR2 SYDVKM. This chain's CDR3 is CASRDAYQGTGNTIYF. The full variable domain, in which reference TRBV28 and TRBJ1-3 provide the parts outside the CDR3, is DVKVTQSSRYLVKRTGEKVFLECVQDMDHENMFWYRQDPGLGLRLIYFSYDVKMKEKGDIPEGYSVSREKKERFSLILESASTNQTSMYLCASRDAYQGTGNTIYFGEGSWLTVV.

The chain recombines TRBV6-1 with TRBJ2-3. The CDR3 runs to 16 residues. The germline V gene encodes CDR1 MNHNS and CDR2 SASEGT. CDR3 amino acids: CASMGMSVSRTDTQYF.

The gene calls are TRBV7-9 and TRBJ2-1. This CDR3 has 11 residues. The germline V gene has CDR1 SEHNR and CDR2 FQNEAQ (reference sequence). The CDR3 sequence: CASSQTYEQFF.

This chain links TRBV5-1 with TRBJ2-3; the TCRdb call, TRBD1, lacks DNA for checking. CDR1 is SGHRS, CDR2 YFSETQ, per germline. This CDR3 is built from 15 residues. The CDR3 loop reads CASSLAQQGARGQYF.

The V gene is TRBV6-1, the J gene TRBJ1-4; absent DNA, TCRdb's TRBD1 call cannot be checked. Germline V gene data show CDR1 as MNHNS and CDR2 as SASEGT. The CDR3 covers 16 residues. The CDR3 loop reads CASSRTSGQGNEKLFF.

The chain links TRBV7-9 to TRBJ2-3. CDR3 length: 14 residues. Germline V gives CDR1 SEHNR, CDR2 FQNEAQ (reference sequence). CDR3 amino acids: CASSLVGSTDTQYF.

CDR3 loop: CATSSRASGNEKLFF. The chain recombines TRBV15 with TRBJ1-4. Germline CDR1 LNHNV, CDR2 YYDKDF (reference sequence). The CDR3 contains 15 residues.

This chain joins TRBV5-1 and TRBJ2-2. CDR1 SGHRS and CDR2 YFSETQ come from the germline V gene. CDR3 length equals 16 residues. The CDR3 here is CASSLSLSGNTGELFF. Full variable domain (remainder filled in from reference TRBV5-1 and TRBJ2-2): KAGVTQTPRYLIKTRGQQVTLSCSPISGHRSVSWYQQTPGQGLQFLFEYFSETQRNKGNFPGRFSGRQFSNSRSEMNVSTLELGDSALYLCASSLSLSGNTGELFFGEGSRLTVL.

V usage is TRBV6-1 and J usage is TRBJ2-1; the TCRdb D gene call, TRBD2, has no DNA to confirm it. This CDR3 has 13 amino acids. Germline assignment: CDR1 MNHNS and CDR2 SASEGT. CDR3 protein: CAARDFSYNEQFF.

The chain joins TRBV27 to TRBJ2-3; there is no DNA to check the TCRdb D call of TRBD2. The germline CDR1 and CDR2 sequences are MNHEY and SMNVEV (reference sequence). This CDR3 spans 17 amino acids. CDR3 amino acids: CASSLSQAPYSTDTQYF.

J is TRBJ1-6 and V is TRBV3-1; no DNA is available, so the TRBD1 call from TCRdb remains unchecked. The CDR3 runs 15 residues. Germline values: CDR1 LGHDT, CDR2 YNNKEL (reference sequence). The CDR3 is CASSRHRGRDSPLHF.

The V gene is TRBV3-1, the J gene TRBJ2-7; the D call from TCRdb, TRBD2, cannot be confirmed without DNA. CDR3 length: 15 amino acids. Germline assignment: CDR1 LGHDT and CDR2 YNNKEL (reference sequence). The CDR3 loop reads CASSHTWRGGREQYF.

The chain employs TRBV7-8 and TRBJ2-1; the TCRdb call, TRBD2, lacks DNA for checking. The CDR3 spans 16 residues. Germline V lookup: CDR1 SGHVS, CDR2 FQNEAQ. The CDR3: CASSPWTSGISAEQFF.

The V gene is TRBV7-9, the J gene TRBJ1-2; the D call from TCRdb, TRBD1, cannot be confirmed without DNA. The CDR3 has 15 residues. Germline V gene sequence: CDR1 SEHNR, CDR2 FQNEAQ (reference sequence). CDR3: CASSLADRPSYGYTF.